Presented here are 25 T cell receptor beta chains from one specimen sequenced in a study of CD8 T cells in Susac syndrome. The RNA, 0.5 to 1 ug, was put through reverse transcription using random hexamers. Each CDR3 protein is one row after TCRdb ran MiXCR on the immunoSEQ multiplex PCR reads. The data contain around 190,000 distinct CDR3 sequences, approximately 93% of them singletons. Sequencing was performed on CD4+ T cells from PBMCs. Receptor source: a human donor in good health.

The rearrangement joins TRBV30 to TRBJ1-1; possible D gene TRBD1, 5 bases. The CDR3 is 13 amino acids. Germline-derived CDR1 and CDR2 are GTSNPN and SVGIG (reference sequence). Deletions cut 2 bases from V and 8 bases from J, with 15 bases between. CDR3 in DNA: TGTGCCTGGAGTCCTGACCCGACAGCGGAAGCTTTCTTT. Residues: CAWSPDPTAEAFF.

This sequence joins TRBV6-2 or TRBV6-3 and TRBJ1-6; D remains unclear. The germline V and J ends were trimmed by 1 base and 0 bases, with 16 bases remaining between them. Per the germline V gene, CDR1 is MNHEY and CDR2 is SVGEGT. The CDR3 has 19 amino acids. The CDR3 DNA is TGTGCCAGCAGTTACTTCCGGGGTCAACTCAGCTCCTATAATTCACCCCTCCACTTT. This encodes CASSYFRGQLSSYNSPLHF.

This chain links TRBV19 with TRBJ1-2; D gene uncertain. CDR1 is LNHDA and CDR2 is SQIVND in the germline V gene (reference sequence). The CDR3 sequence is 13 residues long. V was shortened by 5 bases and J by 2 bases, with 9 bases between the two germline ends. The CDR3 sequence: CASSSLLNYGYTF. In DNA form, the CDR3 reads TGTGCCAGTAGTTCTCTCTTAAACTATGGCTACACCTTC. Variable domain in full (rest from reference TRBV19 and TRBJ1-2): DGGITQSPKYLFRKEGQNVTLSCEQNLNHDAMYWYRQDPGQGLRLIYYSQIVNDFQKGDIAEGYSVSREKKESFPLTVTSAQKNPTAFYLCASSSLLNYGYTFGSGTRLTVV.

This clonotype was observed a handful of times. The rearrangement uses TRBV7-2 and TRBJ2-3; 8 bases agree with TRBD2. The CDR3 has 15 amino acids. Germline loops: CDR1 SGHTA, CDR2 FQGNSA. V trimming: 9 bases; J trimming: 3 bases; junction bases outside the gene matches: 11. The CDR3 loop reads CASSLAGGRTDTQYF. In nucleotides, the CDR3 is TGTGCCAGTAGTCTCGCGGGGGGCAGAACAGATACGCAGTATTTT.

The chain combines TRBV3-1 with TRBJ1-2; no clear D. Trimming cost V 4 bases and J 7 bases, with 13 bases left between them. Per the germline V gene, CDR1 is LGHDT and CDR2 is YNNKEL (reference sequence). This CDR3 has 13 residues. The CDR3, as DNA: TGTGCCAGCAGCCCCGGGCCCAAAGGTGGCTACACCTTC. Its translation is CASSPGPKGGYTF.

V and J are TRBV28 and TRBJ1-1; D is unclear. Deletions cut 3 bases from V and 10 bases from J, with 12 bases between. The CDR3 has 12 residues. From germline, CDR1 is MDHEN and CDR2 SYDVKM. CDR3 protein: CASSLAGLGAFF. The CDR3, as DNA: TGTGCCAGCAGTTTGGCCGGTTTAGGAGCTTTCTTT.

The chain has TRBV14 and TRBJ1-6; tentatively, D is TRBD1 (5 bases). V was clipped by 3 bases and J by 7 bases, with 13 bases between them. Germline CDR1 and CDR2: SGHDN and FVKESK. This CDR3 spans 15 amino acids. This CDR3 reads CASSQLRGGNSPLHF. CDR3 in DNA: TGTGCCAGCAGCCAGTTGAGGGGTGGAAATTCACCCCTCCACTTT.

The gene calls are TRBV28 and TRBJ2-3, with TRBD2 matching over 10 bases. V lost 5 bases and J lost 5; bases outside the gene matches: 16. The CDR3 spans 18 residues. CDR1 MDHEN and CDR2 SYDVKM come from the germline V gene. The CDR3: CASSPRGGLAGARDTQYF. CDR3 bases: TGTGCCAGCAGTCCCAGGGGAGGGCTAGCGGGGGCCAGAGATACGCAGTATTTT.

The chain links TRBV5-1 to TRBJ2-6; unclear D gene. The V and J ends lost 7 bases and 0 bases respectively, with 11 bases between them. CDR3 length: 15 residues. Per the germline V gene, CDR1 is SGHRS and CDR2 is YFSETQ. The CDR3 DNA is TGCGCCAGCCGAATACGGTCCTCTGGGGCCAACGTCCTGACTTTC. Its protein product is CASRIRSSGANVLTF.

The chain combines TRBV7-9 with TRBJ2-1, with 10 nucleotides matching TRBD2. The V and J ends lost 8 bases and 7 bases, in that order; junction bases with no gene match: 8. CDR3 length: 14 amino acids. The germline CDR1 and CDR2 sequences are SEHNR and FQNEAQ (reference sequence). The CDR3 loop is CASPGELAGNEQFF. The CDR3 nucleotides read TGTGCCAGCCCGGGTGAACTAGCGGGGAATGAGCAGTTCTTC.

The chain joins TRBV7-2 to TRBJ2-2; D remains ambiguous. Between the trimmed V and J ends, which lost 4 bases and 0 bases, there was a span of 9 bases. CDR1 SGHTA and CDR2 FQGNSA come from the germline V gene. The CDR3 is 15 amino acids. As DNA, the CDR3 is TGTGCCAGCAGCTCAAGGACGGCGAACACCGGGGAGCTGTTTTTT. This gives the protein CASSSRTANTGELFF.

The V call is TRBV4-1, the J call TRBJ2-3, with TRBD1 identical over 10 bases. V lost 5 bases, J lost 5 bases, and 10 bases stayed unmatched. Germline assignment: CDR1 MGHRA and CDR2 YSYEKL. This CDR3 is built from 16 residues. Here the CDR3 reads CASSYPGRTGGDTQYF. The CDR3, as DNA: TGCGCCAGCAGCTACCCAGGTCGGACAGGGGGAGATACGCAGTATTTT.

The chain uses TRBV19 and TRBJ2-7; 9 nucleotides agree with TRBD1. Germline CDR1 LNHDA, CDR2 SQIVND (reference sequence). The CDR3 extends over 15 amino acids. The V segment lost 3 bases and the J segment 3 bases; nucleotides outside the gene matches: 6. The CDR3 is CASSIDRGDFYEQYF. In nucleotides, the CDR3 is TGTGCCAGTAGTATCGACAGGGGGGACTTCTACGAGCAGTACTTC.

This sequence joins TRBV12-3 or TRBV12-4 and TRBJ2-2, with TRBD2 matching 11 bases. V shed 8 bases and J 4 bases; nucleotides not matched to a gene: 9. This CDR3 comprises 16 residues. CDR3 DNA: TGTGCCAGCGGCCGACTAGCGGGGCTTGGCACCGGGGAGCTGTTTTTT. Protein: CASGRLAGLGTGELFF.

The chain joins TRBV7-2 to TRBJ1-1, with D maybe TRBD1 (5 bases). The CDR3 sequence is 15 residues long. CDR1 and CDR2 from the germline V gene are SGHTA and FQGNSA. Trimming removed 5 bases at V and 2 bases at J, with 15 bases between. The CDR3 reads CASSPWTRLNTEAFF. CDR3 nucleotides: TGTGCCAGCAGCCCCTGGACACGGTTAAACACTGAAGCTTTCTTT.

The chain is built from TRBV6-2 or TRBV6-3 and TRBJ2-1; D ambiguous. CDR1 is MNHEY and CDR2 is SVGEGT in the germline V gene. V gave up 7 bases and J gave up 9 bases, with 10 bases separating them. This CDR3 is 11 amino acids long. In DNA form, the CDR3 reads TGTGCCAGCACCCAAGGTAGTGAGCAGTTCTTC. Protein: CASTQGSEQFF.

This rearrangement joins TRBV18 to TRBJ1-6, with D tentatively TRBD1 (5 bases). Germline values: CDR1 KGHSH, CDR2 LQKENI. The CDR3 extends over 14 amino acids. Trimming left V 6 bases short and J 3 bases short, with 9 bases between. The CDR3 region has the DNA TGTGCCAGCTCTCTGGACATCTATAATTCACCCCTCCACTTT. As protein: CASSLDIYNSPLHF. Combining the CDR3 with reference TRBV18 and TRBJ1-6 gives the whole variable domain NAGVMQNPRHLVRRRGQEARLRCSPMKGHSHVYWYRQLPEEGLKFMVYLQKENIIDESGMPKERFSAEFPKEGPSILRIQQVVRGDSAAYFCASSLDIYNSPLHFGNGTRLTVT.

The rearrangement joins TRBV14 to TRBJ1-4; D unresolved. The CDR3 extends over 16 amino acids. The germline V gene encodes CDR1 SGHDN and CDR2 FVKESK. Trimming shortened V by 5 bases and J by 3 bases, and 16 bases separated the two germline ends. The CDR3 bases are TGTGCCAGCAGCATCCTGGGAAGGGCAGCTAATGAAAAACTGTTTTTT. The encoded protein is CASSILGRAANEKLFF. Filled out from reference TRBV14 and TRBJ1-4, the complete variable domain reads EAGVTQFPSHSVIEKGQTVTLRCDPISGHDNLYWYRRVMGKEIKFLLHFVKESKQDESGMPNNRFLAERTGGTYSTLKVQPAELEDSGVYFCASSILGRAANEKLFFGSGTQLSVL.

The chain carries TRBV5-1 and TRBJ2-3; D unclear. CDR1 is SGHRS, CDR2 YFSETQ, per germline. CDR3 size: 13 residues. The V end lost 1 base, the J end lost 2 bases, and 5 bases lay between the germline ends. DNA for the CDR3: TGCGCCAGCAGCTTGAAGTCCACAGATACGCAGTATTTT. Translated, it gives CASSLKSTDTQYF.

The CDR3 DNA follows: TGTGCCAGCAGCCAAGCTTTGGTACCCACGCAGTATTTT. It encodes CASSQALVPTQYF. This rearrangement joins TRBV3-1 to TRBJ2-3; D ambiguous. CDR1 is LGHDT and CDR2 is YNNKEL in the germline V gene (reference sequence). Trimming removed 1 base at V and 9 bases at J, with 11 bases between. The CDR3 consists of 13 residues.

V gene TRBV30 combines with J gene TRBJ1-4; 7 bases line up with TRBD1. Germline V gene data show CDR1 as GTSNPN and CDR2 as SVGIG (reference sequence). With 3 bases clipped from V and 7 bases from J, the junction kept 2 bases outside the gene matches. This CDR3 region has 12 residues. CDR3 DNA sequence: TGTGCCTGGAGAGACAGGGCTGAAAAACTGTTTTTT. It specifies CAWRDRAEKLFF.

The chain is built from TRBV11-1 and TRBJ2-2; 12 bases agree with TRBD2. CDR1 SGHAT and CDR2 FQDESV come from the germline V gene (reference sequence). The CDR3 extends over 16 amino acids. V shed 3 bases and J 4 bases; nucleotides not matched to a gene: 3. Here the CDR3 reads CASSFGLAGITGELFF. Written as DNA, the CDR3 is TGTGCCAGCAGCTTCGGACTAGCGGGGATCACCGGGGAGCTGTTTTTT. The full variable domain, its missing parts supplied by reference TRBV11-1 and TRBJ2-2, is EAEVAQSPRYKITEKSQAVAFWCDPISGHATLYWYRQILGQGPELLVQFQDESVVDDSQLPKDRFSAERLKGVDSTLKIQPAELGDSAMYLCASSFGLAGITGELFFGEGSRLTVL.

The V gene is TRBV28, the J gene TRBJ1-1; D is unresolved. Germline CDR1 MDHEN, CDR2 SYDVKM. The CDR3 loop spans 13 amino acids. The ends were cut back, 2 bases at V and 4 bases at J, with 8 bases in the middle. The DNA for the CDR3 is TGTGCCAGCAGTTTAACGACACCCACTGAAGCTTTCTTT. It translates to CASSLTTPTEAFF.

The V gene is TRBV10-3, the J gene TRBJ1-6; D is uncertain. The CDR3 extends over 14 amino acids. V lost 4 bases and J 3 bases, leaving 7 bases between the germline ends. Germline V CDR1 and CDR2: ENHRY, SYGVKD. This chain's CDR3 is CAISVGVYNSPLHF. CDR3 nucleotide sequence: TGTGCCATCAGTGTTGGAGTCTATAATTCACCCCTCCACTTT.

This sequence joins TRBV29-1 and TRBJ2-5, with 16 bases aligning to TRBD2. Germline lookup yields CDR1 SQVTM and CDR2 ANQGSEA. V lost 6 bases, J lost 4 bases, and 5 bases stayed unmatched. The CDR3 runs to 15 residues. CDR3 sequence reads: CSVGTSGGAGETQYF. CDR3 coding DNA: TGCAGCGTGGGGACTAGCGGGGGGGCCGGAGAGACCCAGTACTTC. Full variable domain (outside the CDR3, taken from reference TRBV29-1 and TRBJ2-5): SAVISQKPSRDICQRGTSLTIQCQVDSQVTMMFWYRQQPGQSLTLIATANQGSEATYESGFVIDKFPISRPNLTFSTLTVSNMSPEDSSIYLCSVGTSGGAGETQYFGPGTRLLVL.